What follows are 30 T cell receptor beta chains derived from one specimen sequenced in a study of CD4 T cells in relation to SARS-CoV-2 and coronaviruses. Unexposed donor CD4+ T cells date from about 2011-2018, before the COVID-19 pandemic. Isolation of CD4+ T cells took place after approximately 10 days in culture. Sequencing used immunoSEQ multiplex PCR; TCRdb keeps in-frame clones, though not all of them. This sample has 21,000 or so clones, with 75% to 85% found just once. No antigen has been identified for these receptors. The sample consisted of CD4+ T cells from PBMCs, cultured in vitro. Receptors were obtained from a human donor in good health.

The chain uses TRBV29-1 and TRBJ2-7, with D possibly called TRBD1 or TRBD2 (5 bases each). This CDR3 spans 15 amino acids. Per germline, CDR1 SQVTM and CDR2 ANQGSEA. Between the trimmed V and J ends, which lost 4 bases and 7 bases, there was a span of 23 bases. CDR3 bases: TGCAGCGTTGGAGTAACGGGACCACGTTCGGGTGAGCAGTACTTC. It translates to CSVGVTGPRSGEQYF.

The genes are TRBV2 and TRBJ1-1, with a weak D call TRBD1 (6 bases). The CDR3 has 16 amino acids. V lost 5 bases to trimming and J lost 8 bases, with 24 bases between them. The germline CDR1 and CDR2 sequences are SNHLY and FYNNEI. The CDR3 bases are TGTGCCAGCAGTTTCGGAGGGACACGCGCCAATTCAGAAGCTTTCTTT. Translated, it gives CASSFGGTRANSEAFF.

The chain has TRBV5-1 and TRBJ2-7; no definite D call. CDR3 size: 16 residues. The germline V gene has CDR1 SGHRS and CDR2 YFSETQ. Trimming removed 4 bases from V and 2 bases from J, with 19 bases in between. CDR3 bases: TGCGCCAGCAGCCCCACACCTCCACCCAGAGCCTACGAGCAGTACTTC. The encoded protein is CASSPTPPPRAYEQYF.

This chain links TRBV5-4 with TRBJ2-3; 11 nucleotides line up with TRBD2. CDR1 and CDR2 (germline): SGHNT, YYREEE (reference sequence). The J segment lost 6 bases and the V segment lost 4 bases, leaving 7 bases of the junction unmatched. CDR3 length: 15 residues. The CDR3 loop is CASSATSGSKDTQYF. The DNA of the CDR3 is TGTGCCAGCAGCGCTACTAGCGGGAGTAAGGATACGCAGTATTTT.

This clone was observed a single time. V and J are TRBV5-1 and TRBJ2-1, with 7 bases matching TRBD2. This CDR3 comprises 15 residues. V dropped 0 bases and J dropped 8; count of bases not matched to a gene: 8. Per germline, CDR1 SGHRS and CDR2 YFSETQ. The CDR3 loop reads CASSLVPSGGDEQFF. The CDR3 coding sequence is TGCGCCAGCAGCTTGGTTCCTAGCGGAGGGGATGAGCAGTTCTTC. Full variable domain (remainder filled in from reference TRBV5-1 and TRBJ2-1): KAGVTQTPRYLIKTRGQQVTLSCSPISGHRSVSWYQQTPGQGLQFLFEYFSETQRNKGNFPGRFSGRQFSNSRSEMNVSTLELGDSALYLCASSLVPSGGDEQFFGPGTRLTVL.

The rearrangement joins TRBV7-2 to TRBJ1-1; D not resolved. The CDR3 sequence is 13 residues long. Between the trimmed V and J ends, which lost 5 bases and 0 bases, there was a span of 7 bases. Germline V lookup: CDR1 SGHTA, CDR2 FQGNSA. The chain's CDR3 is CASSLPLNTEAFF. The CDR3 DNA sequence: TGTGCCAGCAGCCTGCCTCTGAACACTGAAGCTTTCTTT.

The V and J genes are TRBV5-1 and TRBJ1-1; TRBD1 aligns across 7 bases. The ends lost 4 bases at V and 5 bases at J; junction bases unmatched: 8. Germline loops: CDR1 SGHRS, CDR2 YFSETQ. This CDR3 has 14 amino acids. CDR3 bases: TGCGCCAGCAGCGTCTGGGACAGAGGAACTGAAGCTTTCTTT. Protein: CASSVWDRGTEAFF.

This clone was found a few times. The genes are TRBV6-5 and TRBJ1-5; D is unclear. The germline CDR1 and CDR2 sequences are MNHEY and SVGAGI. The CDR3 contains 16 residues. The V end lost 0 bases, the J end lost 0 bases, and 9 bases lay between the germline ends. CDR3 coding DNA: TGTGCCAGCAGTTACTCGAGAGACAATAGCAATCAGCCCCAGCATTTT. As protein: CASSYSRDNSNQPQHF.

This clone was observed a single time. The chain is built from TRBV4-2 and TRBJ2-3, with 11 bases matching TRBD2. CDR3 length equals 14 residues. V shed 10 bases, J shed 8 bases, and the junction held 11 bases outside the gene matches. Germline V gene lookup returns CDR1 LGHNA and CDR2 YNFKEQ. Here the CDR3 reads CATGLAGGSGTQYF. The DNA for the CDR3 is TGTGCCACCGGGCTAGCGGGGGGTAGCGGTACGCAGTATTTT.

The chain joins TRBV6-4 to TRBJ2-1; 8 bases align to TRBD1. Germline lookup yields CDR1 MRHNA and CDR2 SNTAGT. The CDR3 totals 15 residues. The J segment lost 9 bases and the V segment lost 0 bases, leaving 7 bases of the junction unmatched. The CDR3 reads CASSDSDRGPIEQFF. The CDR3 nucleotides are TGTGCCAGCAGTGACTCTGACAGGGGTCCGATTGAGCAGTTCTTC.

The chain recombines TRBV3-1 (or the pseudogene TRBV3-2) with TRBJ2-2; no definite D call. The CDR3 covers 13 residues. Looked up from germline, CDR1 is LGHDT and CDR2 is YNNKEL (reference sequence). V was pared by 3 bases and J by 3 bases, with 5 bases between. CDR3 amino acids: CASSHADTGELFF. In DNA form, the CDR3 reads TGTGCCAGCAGCCATGCGGACACCGGGGAGCTGTTTTTT.

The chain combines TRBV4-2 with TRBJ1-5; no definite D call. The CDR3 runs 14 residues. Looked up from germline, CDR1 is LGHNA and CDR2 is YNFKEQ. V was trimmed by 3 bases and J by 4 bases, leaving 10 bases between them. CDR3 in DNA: TGTGCCAGCAGCCAGGGTACAGAAAATCAGCCCCAGCATTTT. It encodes CASSQGTENQPQHF.

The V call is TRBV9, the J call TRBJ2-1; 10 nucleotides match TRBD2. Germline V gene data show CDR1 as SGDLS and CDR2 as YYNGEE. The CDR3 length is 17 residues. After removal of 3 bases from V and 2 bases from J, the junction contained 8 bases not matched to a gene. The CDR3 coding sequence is TGTGCCAGCAGCGAGGGGCTAGCGGGAGTTCCCTACAATGAGCAGTTCTTC. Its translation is CASSEGLAGVPYNEQFF. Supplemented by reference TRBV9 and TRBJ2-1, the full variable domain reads DSGVTQTPKHLITATGQRVTLRCSPRSGDLSVYWYQQSLDQGLQFLIQYYNGEERAKGNILERFSAQQFPDLHSELNLSSLELGDSALYFCASSEGLAGVPYNEQFFGPGTRLTVL.

CDR3 loop: CASSIAPPGVRGRGTQYF. The CDR3 nucleotides are TGCGCCAGCAGCATTGCCCCCCCTGGGGTTCGCGGCAGGGGGACCCAGTACTTC. The rearrangement links TRBV5-1 to TRBJ2-5, with a weak D call TRBD1 (6 bases). V lost 4 bases and J 7 bases, leaving 29 bases between the germline ends. The CDR3 spans 18 residues. Germline V gene lookup returns CDR1 SGHRS and CDR2 YFSETQ. The full variable domain, with the rest looked up from reference TRBV5-1 and TRBJ2-5, is KAGVTQTPRYLIKTRGQQVTLSCSPISGHRSVSWYQQTPGQGLQFLFEYFSETQRNKGNFPGRFSGRQFSNSRSEMNVSTLELGDSALYLCASSIAPPGVRGRGTQYFGPGTRLLVL.

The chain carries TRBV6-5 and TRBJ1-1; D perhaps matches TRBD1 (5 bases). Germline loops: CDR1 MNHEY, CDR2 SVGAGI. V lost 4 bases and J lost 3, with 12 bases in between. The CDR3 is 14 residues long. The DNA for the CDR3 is TGTGCCAGCAGTTCGAGAGGGGATGACACTGAAGCTTTCTTT. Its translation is CASSSRGDDTEAFF.

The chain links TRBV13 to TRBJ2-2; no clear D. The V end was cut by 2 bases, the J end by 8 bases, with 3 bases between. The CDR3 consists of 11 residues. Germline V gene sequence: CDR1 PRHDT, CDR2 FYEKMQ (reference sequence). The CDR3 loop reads CASSLRGELFF. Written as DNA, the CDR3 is TGTGCCAGCAGCTTAAGAGGGGAGCTGTTTTTT.

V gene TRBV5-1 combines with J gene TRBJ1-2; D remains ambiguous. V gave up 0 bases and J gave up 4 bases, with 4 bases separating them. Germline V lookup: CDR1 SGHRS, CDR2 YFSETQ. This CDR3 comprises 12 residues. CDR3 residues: CASSLEGYGYTF. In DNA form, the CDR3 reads TGCGCCAGCAGCTTGGAGGGCTATGGCTACACCTTC.

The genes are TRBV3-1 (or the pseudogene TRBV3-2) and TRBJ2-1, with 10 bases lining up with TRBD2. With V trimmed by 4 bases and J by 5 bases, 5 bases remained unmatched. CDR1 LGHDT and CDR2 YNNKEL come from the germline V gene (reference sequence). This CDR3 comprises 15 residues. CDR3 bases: TGTGCCAGCAGCCTAGGGACTAGCGCAAACAATGAGCAGTTCTTC. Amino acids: CASSLGTSANNEQFF.

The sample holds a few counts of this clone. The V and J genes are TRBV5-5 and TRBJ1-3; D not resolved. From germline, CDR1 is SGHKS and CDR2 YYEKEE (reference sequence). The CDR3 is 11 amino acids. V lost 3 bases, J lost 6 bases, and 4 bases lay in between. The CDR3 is CASSWTNTIYF. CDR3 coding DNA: TGTGCCAGCAGCTGGACAAACACCATATATTTT.

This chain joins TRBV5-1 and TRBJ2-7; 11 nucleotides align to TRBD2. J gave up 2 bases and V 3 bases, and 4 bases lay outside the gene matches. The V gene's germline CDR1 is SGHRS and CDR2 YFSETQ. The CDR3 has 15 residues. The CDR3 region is CASSSRLAGTYEQYF. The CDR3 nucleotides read TGCGCCAGCAGCTCCCGACTAGCGGGAACCTACGAGCAGTACTTC.

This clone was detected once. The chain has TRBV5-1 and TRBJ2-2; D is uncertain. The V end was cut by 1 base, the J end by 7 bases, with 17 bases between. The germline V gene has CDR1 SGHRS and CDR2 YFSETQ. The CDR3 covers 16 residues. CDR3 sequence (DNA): TGCGCCAGCAGCTTGCGGGTCTTGGGTACCAACGGGGAGCTGTTTTTT. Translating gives CASSLRVLGTNGELFF. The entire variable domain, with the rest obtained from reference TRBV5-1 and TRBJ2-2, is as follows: KAGVTQTPRYLIKTRGQQVTLSCSPISGHRSVSWYQQTPGQGLQFLFEYFSETQRNKGNFPGRFSGRQFSNSRSEMNVSTLELGDSALYLCASSLRVLGTNGELFFGEGSRLTVL.

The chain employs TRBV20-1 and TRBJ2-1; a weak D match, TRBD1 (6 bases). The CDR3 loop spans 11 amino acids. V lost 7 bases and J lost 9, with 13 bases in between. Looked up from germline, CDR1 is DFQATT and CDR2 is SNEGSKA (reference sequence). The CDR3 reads CSGQQGSEQFF. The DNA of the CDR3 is TGCAGTGGCCAACAGGGAAGTGAGCAGTTCTTC.

CDR3 amino acids: CASSPGGVTDTQYF. The CDR3, as DNA: TGTGCCAGTAGTCCAGGGGGTGTGACAGATACGCAGTATTTT. The chain uses TRBV19 and TRBJ2-3; 7 bases agree with TRBD1. Per the germline V gene, CDR1 is LNHDA and CDR2 is SQIVND (reference sequence). The CDR3 is 14 residues long. The junction had 5 bases not matched to a gene; V was cut back by 5 bases and J by 3 bases.

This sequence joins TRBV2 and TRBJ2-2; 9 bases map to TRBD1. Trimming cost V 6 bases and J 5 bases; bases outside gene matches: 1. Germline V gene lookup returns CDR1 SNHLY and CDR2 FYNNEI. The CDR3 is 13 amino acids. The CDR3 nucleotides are TGTGCCAGCAGGGGACAGGGAACCGGGGAGCTGTTTTTT. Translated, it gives CASRGQGTGELFF.

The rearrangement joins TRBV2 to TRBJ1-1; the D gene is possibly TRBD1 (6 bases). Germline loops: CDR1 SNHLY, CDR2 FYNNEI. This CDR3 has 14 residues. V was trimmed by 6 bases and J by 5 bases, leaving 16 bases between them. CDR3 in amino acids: CASRGARDTTEAFF. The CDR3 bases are TGTGCCAGCAGGGGGGCAAGGGACACAACTGAAGCTTTCTTT.

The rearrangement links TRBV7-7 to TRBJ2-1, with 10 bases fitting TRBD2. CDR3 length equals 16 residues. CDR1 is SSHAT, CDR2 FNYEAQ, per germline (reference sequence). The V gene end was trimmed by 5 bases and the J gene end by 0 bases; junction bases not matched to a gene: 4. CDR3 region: CASSRLAGSSYNEQFF. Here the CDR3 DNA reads TGTGCCAGCAGCCGACTAGCGGGTAGCTCCTACAATGAGCAGTTCTTC.

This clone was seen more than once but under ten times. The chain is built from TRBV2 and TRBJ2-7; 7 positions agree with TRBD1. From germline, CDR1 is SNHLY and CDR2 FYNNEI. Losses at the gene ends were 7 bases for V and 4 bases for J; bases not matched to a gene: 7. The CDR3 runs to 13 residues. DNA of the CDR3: TGTGCCAGCAACAGCCGGGACAGTTACGAGCAGTACTTC. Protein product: CASNSRDSYEQYF.

CDR3 amino acids: CASSQRALRGTDTQYF. The DNA for the CDR3 is TGTGCCAGCAGCCAGAGAGCCTTAAGGGGCACAGATACGCAGTATTTT. V is TRBV3-1 (or the pseudogene TRBV3-2) and J is TRBJ2-3; no firm D call. The CDR3 covers 16 residues. Germline CDR1 LGHDT, CDR2 YNNKEL (reference sequence). V shed 3 bases and J shed 1 base, with 14 bases lying between them.

The CDR3 loop is CASSQDRRADTGELFF. The CDR3 DNA is TGTGCCAGCAGCCAAGATAGGAGGGCCGACACCGGGGAGCTGTTTTTT. The chain links TRBV4-2 to TRBJ2-2, with a tentative D call TRBD2 (6 bases). Trimming removed 0 bases from V and 3 bases from J, with 11 bases in between. The CDR3 length is 16 residues. CDR1 is LGHNA and CDR2 is YNFKEQ in the germline V gene.

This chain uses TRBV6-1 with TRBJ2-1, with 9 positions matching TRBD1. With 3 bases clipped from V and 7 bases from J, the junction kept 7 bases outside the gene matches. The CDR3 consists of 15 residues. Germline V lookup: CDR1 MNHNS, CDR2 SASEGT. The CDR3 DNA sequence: TGTGCCAGCAGTGAGTCCGGGACAGGGTTTAATGAGCAGTTCTTC. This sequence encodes CASSESGTGFNEQFF.